This record concerns one T cell receptor beta chain sequence. Its antigen is not identified. The data originate from a study of cytomegalovirus exposure and HLA in healthy donors. Study results and limitations: Among TCR beta chains of equal frequency, HLA-associated ones were more clonally expanded in a later analysis.

The PCR used 60 Vbeta and 13 Jbeta primers. The method was immunoSEQ multiplex PCR; TCRdb's version includes in-frame clones alone and lacks a portion of them. This table has 200,000 or so clones, nearly 80% appearing once. CDR1 and CDR2 from the germline V gene are LNHDA and SQIVND (reference sequence). The V and J ends lost 1 base and 3 bases respectively, with 10 bases between them. The CDR3 is made up of 14 amino acids. Each of the donors was a healthy bone marrow donor. Sequenced material: PBMCs. This clonotype was sampled from a woman in her 30s in good health and CMV-seropositive. This chain links TRBV19 with TRBJ2-7; unclear D gene. The CDR3 region is CASSIAAVSYEQYF. Written as DNA, the CDR3 is TGTGCCAGTAGTATAGCGGCGGTGAGCTACGAGCAGTACTTC.